This T cell receptor (beta chain) comes out of a study of blood T cell repertoires in COVID-19. Study information: The origin of the acute and convalescent COVID-19 samples was the United States, Italy and Spain. T cells, B-cell-depleted T cells, or PBMCs supplied cDNA or gDNA.

The V end lost 5 bases, the J end lost 8 bases, and 16 bases lay between the germline ends. The V gene's germline CDR1 is MDHEN and CDR2 SYDVKM. The CDR3 spans 14 residues. Profiling relied on immunoSEQ multiplex PCR, and the TCRdb table lists in-frame clones only, not all of them. The sample lists under 250,000 clones, 85% to 90% seen once, with around 3.2% in the top ten. Everyone who took part was 18 to 89 years old, and they came from about two dozen US areas. Participant-reported clinical history was the basis for cohort assignment. Specimen: PBMCs or T cells enriched from blood (not recorded which). This rearrangement joins TRBV28 to TRBJ2-1; D is possibly TRBD2 (6 bases). The TCR originated in a woman aged 18-29 years in a cohort exposed to, infected with or recovered from COVID-19 (not recorded which). The CDR3 DNA is TGTGCCAGCAGTCCTCCGGGGGACCACGATGAGCAGTTCTTC. This codes for CASSPPGDHDEQFF.